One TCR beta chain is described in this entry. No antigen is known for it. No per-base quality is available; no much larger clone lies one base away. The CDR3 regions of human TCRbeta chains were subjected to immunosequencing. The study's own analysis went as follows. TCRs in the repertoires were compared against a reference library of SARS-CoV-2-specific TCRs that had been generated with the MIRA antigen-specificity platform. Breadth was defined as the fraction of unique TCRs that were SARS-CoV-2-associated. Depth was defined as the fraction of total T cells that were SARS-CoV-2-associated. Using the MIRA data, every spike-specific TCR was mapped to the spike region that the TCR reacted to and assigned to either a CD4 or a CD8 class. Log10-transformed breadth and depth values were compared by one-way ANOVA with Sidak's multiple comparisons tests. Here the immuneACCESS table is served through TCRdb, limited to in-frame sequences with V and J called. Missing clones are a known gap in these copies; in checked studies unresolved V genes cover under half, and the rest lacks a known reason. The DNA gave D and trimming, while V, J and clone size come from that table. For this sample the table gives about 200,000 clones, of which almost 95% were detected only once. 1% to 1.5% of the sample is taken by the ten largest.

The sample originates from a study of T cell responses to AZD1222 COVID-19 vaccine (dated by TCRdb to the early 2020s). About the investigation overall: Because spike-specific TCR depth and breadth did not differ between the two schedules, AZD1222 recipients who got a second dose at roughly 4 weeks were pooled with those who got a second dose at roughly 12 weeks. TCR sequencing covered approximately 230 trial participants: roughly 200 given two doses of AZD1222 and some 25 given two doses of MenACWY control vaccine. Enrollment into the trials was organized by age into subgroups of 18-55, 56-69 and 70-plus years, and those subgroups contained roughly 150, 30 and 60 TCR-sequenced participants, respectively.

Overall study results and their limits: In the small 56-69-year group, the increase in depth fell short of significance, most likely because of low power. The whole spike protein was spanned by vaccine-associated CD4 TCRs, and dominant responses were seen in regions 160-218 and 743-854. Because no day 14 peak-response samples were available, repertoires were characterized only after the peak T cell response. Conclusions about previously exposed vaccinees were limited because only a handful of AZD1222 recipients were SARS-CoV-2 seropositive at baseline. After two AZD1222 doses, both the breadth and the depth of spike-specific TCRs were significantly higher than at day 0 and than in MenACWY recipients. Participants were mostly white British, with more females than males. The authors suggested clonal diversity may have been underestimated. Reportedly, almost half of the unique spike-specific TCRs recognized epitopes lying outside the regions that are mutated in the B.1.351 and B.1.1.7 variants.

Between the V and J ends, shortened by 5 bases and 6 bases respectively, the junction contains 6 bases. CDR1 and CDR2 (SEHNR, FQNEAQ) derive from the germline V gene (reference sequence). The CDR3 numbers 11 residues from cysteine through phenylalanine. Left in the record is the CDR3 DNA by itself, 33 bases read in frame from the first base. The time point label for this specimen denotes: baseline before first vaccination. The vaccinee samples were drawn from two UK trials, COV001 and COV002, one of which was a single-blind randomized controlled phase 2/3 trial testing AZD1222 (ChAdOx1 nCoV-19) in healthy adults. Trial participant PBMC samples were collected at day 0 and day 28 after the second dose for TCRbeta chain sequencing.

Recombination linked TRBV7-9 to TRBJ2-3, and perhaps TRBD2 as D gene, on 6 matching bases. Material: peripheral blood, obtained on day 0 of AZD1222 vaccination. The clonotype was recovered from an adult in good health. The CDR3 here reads CASSAGDTQYF. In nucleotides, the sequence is TGTGCCAGCAGCGCGGGGGATACGCAGTATTTT.